The T cell receptor (beta chain) under discussion was sequenced for a study of neurological immune-mediated disorders. Time point denoted: longitudinal time-point 3. This CDR3 contains 12 residues. Trimming took off 2 bases at V and 9 bases at J, with 10 bases between the two ends. With 10-nucleotide random UMIs, 5'RACE was used to make the cDNA. TCRdb re-analysed the 5' RACE reads in MiXCR, keeping a single row per CDR3 protein. Of around 53,000 distinct CDR3 sequences detected, more than 7% appear once; the ten largest clones hold under 2.5%. Ten or more counts support this clonotype. The receptor's source is a woman between 40 and 50 years old in good health. The rearrangement uses TRBV12-3 or TRBV12-4 and TRBJ1-1; D not certain. The sequencing input was PBMCs. The CDR3 DNA reads TGTGCCAGCAGTTTAACGAGGGCTCAAGCTTTCTTT. This codes for CASSLTRAQAFF.